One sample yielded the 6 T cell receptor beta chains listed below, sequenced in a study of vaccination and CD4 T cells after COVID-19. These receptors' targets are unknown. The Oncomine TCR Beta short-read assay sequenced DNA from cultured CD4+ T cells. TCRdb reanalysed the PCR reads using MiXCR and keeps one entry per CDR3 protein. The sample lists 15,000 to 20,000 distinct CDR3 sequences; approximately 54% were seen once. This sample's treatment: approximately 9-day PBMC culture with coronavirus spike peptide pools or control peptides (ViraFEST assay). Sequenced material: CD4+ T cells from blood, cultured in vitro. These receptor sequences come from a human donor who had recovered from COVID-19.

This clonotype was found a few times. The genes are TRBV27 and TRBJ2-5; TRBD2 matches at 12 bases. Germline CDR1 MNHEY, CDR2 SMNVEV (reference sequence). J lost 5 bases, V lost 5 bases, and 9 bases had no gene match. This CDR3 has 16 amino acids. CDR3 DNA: TGTGCCAGCAGTAAAAAGCTAGCGGGAGGGCGGGAGACCCAGTACTTC. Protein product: CASSKKLAGGRETQYF.

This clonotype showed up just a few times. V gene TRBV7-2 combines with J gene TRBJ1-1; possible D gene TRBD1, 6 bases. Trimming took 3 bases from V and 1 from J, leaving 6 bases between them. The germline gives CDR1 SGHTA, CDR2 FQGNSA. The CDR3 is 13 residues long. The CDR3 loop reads CASSLTGNTEAFF. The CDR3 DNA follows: TGTGCCAGCAGCTTGACAGGGAACACTGAAGCTTTCTTT. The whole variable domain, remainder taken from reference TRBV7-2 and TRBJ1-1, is GAGVSQSPSNKVTEKGKDVELRCDPISGHTALYWYRQSLGQGLEFLIYFQGNSAPDKSGLPSDRFSAERTGGSVSTLTIQRTQQEDSAVYLCASSLTGNTEAFFGQGTRLTVV.

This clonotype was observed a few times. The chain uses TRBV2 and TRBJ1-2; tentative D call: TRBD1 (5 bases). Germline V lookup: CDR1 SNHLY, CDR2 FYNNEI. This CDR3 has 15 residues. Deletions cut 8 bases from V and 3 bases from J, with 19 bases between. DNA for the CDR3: TGTGCCAGCGACGGAAGGGGCGGACATGACTATGGCTACACCTTC. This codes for CASDGRGGHDYGYTF.

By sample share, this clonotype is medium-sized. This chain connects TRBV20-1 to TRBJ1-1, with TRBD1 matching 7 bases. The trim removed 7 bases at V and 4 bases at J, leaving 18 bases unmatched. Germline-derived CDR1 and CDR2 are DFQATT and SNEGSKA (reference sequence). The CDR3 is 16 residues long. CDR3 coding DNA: TGCAGTGTCCGACAGGGCGGTGATCCCTTGGGCACTGAAGCTTTCTTT. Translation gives CSVRQGGDPLGTEAFF.

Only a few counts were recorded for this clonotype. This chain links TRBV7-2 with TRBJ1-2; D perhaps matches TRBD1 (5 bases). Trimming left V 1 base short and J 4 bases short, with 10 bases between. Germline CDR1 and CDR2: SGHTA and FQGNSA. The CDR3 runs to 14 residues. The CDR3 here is CASSLDQGPYGYTF. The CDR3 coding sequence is TGTGCCAGCAGCTTAGACCAGGGCCCCTATGGCTACACCTTC. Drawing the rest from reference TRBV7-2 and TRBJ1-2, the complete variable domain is GAGVSQSPSNKVTEKGKDVELRCDPISGHTALYWYRQSLGQGLEFLIYFQGNSAPDKSGLPSDRFSAERTGGSVSTLTIQRTQQEDSAVYLCASSLDQGPYGYTFGSGTRLTVV.

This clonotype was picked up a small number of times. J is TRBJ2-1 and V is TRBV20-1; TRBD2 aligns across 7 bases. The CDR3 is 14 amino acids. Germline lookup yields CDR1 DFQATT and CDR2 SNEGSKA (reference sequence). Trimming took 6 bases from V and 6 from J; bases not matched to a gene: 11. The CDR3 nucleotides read TGCAGTGCCCCTCGAGCGGGACGGACCAATGAGCAGTTCTTC. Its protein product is CSAPRAGRTNEQFF.